The clone carrying this T cell receptor (beta chain) has a single count. Its specificity is not known. Germline values: CDR1 MNHEY, CDR2 SMNVEV (reference sequence). This CDR3 comprises 14 residues. V was trimmed by 7 bases and J by 2 bases, leaving 15 bases between them. The data are from a study of CD4+ T cells in melanoma. Study-wide points: Neoantigen-specific CD4+ T cells in melanoma reportedly had diverse differentiation states. A reported correlation linked neoantigen-specific CD4+ T cells to CD8+, macrophage and B cell function.

Assay used: immunoSEQ multiplex PCR; TCRdb lists only in-frame clones, some missing. This table holds about 110,000 clones, 92% found once. The TCR originated in a human donor with melanoma. The genes are TRBV27 and TRBJ2-7; possible D gene TRBD1, 5 bases. The sequenced sample consisted of peripheral blood. The CDR3 here is CASKGRQGPYEQYF. CDR3 coding DNA: TGTGCCAGCAAAGGAAGGCAGGGTCCCTACGAGCAGTACTTC.